This TCR beta chain was identified during a study of shared clonotypes between healthy human individuals (dated by TCRdb to 2020 to 2021). Describing the broader study: A few men and two women, aged 18 to 49 years, made up the cohort. Different laboratories and diverse techniques were used to prepare libraries and sequence TCR repertoires, to increase sequencing depth and limit assay-specific biases. Per donor, three plates each were used for CD4 naive and CD4 memory, two for CD8 naive, and one for CD8 memory. To estimate repertoire size and how much clonotypes are shared between individuals, the study performed deep sequencing of blood TCR repertoires from 4 to 6 healthy adults. Between about 0.85 and 10 billion PBMCs per donor were obtained by leukapheresis. General study outcomes and caveats: Even with the large sequencing depth, rarefaction of the sorted-subset datasets indicated that sequencing was incomplete. The small number of donors limited the genetic and exposure-history diversity represented. Naive subsets generally had larger estimated clonotype richness than memory subsets did. Sharing across a handful of donors was observed for roughly 5% of naive CD4, over 3% of naive CD8, over 2% of memory CD4, and approximately 0.41% of memory CD8 clonotypes. Sampling was restricted to blood, and TCR repertoires in tissues likely differ from the TCR repertoires found in blood. Compared with non-shared clonotypes, the clonotypes found in all four sorted-subset donors had higher generation probabilities. Pairwise subsampling indicated that sequencing depth was expected to affect the degree of clonotype sharing among donors.

Donors were healthy HIV-negative adults with no recently reported acute infections or vaccinations. All donors were Caucasian adults living in Nashville, Tennessee, USA. CD4+ T cells were enriched by magnetic negative selection; naive cells were then positively selected on CD45RA, and the negative fraction formed the memory subset. After blood collection by leukapheresis, PBMCs were isolated using Ficoll-Histopaque density gradient centrifugation and then cryopreserved in the vapor phase of liquid nitrogen. Analytical flow cytometry was used to check the purity and quantity of every magnetically sorted T cell population. From each sorted fraction, genomic DNA was isolated and quantified by UV absorbance on a Nanodrop 2000c. A remark on this clone: Which antigen it targets is not known. No much larger clonotype is one base removed from it; base qualities were not supplied.

CDR1 MDHEN and CDR2 SYDVKM are derived from the germline V gene. Trimming removed 3 bases from V and 5 bases from J; the gene matches leave 15 bases unexplained. The CDR3 holds 18 amino acids from the cysteine to the phenylalanine. Only the CDR3 part of the read is kept: 54 bases, read in frame from the first base. TCR CDR3 regions were amplified from genomic DNA by multiplex PCR using the deep immunoSEQ assay. Extracted genomic DNA from each cell subset was spread evenly across all wells of several immunoSEQ 96-well plates, with each plate serving as a replicate. Each replicate PCR for sorted subsets received about 220 ng genomic DNA, equal to roughly 30,000 T cell genomes. Purified libraries were quantified with a Qubit 3.0 fluorometer, sized on a Bioanalyzer 2100, and re-quantified with the KAPA Library Quantification kit. Every immunoSEQ 96-well plate was sequenced on a separate single-read 150-cycle Illumina NextSeq 550 flow cell. In the source study's methods: Because the immunoSEQ output included only junctional sequences and no quality scores, the filtering could not be the same as the filtering used for full-length reads. To assign V/J genes and CDR3, sequences were annotated against IMGT germline references using PyIR, a Python wrapper for IgBLAST v1.9. Reads with weak V/J assignments (E-value above 1e-6), missing CDR3, stop codons, out-of-frame junctions, or ambiguous translated residues were removed. A V3J clonotype was defined by an identical inferred V gene, J gene, and CDR3 amino acid sequence. The percentage overlap between two repertoires was calculated by dividing the number of shared unique clonotypes by the size of the smaller repertoire. RTK rarefaction, the Chao1 estimator, and Recon v2.1 estimates of unobserved clonotypes were used to assess repertoire richness. Generation probabilities were computed with OLGA for all TCRbeta clonotypes obtained by the gDNA method from a handful of donors. This is the immuneACCESS table as TCRdb keeps it, with only in-frame sequences that have V and J called. A part of the clones is gone; compared with another copy, unresolved V genes explain less than half, and the rest is unexplained. V, J and clone size were drawn from that table, and D and trimming were deduced from the DNA. This sample lists about 2.3 million clones; less than 95% were detected once. The ten largest clones take up 0.37% of the sample.

The material sequenced was naive CD4+ T cells from PBMCs. The cell subset or site label here, explained by the study, means: CD45RA+ positively selected. This receptor was obtained from a man between 18 and 29 years old in good health. Some clones in this sample may be carry-over from other donors' samples. This chain is built from TRBV28 and TRBJ2-2, and TRBD1 aligns with 7 junction nucleotides. In nucleotides, the sequence is TGTGCCAGCAGTTTCCCCAACCGGGACAGAAGAACGACCGGGGAGCTGTTTTTT. It codes for CASSFPNRDRRTTGELFF.